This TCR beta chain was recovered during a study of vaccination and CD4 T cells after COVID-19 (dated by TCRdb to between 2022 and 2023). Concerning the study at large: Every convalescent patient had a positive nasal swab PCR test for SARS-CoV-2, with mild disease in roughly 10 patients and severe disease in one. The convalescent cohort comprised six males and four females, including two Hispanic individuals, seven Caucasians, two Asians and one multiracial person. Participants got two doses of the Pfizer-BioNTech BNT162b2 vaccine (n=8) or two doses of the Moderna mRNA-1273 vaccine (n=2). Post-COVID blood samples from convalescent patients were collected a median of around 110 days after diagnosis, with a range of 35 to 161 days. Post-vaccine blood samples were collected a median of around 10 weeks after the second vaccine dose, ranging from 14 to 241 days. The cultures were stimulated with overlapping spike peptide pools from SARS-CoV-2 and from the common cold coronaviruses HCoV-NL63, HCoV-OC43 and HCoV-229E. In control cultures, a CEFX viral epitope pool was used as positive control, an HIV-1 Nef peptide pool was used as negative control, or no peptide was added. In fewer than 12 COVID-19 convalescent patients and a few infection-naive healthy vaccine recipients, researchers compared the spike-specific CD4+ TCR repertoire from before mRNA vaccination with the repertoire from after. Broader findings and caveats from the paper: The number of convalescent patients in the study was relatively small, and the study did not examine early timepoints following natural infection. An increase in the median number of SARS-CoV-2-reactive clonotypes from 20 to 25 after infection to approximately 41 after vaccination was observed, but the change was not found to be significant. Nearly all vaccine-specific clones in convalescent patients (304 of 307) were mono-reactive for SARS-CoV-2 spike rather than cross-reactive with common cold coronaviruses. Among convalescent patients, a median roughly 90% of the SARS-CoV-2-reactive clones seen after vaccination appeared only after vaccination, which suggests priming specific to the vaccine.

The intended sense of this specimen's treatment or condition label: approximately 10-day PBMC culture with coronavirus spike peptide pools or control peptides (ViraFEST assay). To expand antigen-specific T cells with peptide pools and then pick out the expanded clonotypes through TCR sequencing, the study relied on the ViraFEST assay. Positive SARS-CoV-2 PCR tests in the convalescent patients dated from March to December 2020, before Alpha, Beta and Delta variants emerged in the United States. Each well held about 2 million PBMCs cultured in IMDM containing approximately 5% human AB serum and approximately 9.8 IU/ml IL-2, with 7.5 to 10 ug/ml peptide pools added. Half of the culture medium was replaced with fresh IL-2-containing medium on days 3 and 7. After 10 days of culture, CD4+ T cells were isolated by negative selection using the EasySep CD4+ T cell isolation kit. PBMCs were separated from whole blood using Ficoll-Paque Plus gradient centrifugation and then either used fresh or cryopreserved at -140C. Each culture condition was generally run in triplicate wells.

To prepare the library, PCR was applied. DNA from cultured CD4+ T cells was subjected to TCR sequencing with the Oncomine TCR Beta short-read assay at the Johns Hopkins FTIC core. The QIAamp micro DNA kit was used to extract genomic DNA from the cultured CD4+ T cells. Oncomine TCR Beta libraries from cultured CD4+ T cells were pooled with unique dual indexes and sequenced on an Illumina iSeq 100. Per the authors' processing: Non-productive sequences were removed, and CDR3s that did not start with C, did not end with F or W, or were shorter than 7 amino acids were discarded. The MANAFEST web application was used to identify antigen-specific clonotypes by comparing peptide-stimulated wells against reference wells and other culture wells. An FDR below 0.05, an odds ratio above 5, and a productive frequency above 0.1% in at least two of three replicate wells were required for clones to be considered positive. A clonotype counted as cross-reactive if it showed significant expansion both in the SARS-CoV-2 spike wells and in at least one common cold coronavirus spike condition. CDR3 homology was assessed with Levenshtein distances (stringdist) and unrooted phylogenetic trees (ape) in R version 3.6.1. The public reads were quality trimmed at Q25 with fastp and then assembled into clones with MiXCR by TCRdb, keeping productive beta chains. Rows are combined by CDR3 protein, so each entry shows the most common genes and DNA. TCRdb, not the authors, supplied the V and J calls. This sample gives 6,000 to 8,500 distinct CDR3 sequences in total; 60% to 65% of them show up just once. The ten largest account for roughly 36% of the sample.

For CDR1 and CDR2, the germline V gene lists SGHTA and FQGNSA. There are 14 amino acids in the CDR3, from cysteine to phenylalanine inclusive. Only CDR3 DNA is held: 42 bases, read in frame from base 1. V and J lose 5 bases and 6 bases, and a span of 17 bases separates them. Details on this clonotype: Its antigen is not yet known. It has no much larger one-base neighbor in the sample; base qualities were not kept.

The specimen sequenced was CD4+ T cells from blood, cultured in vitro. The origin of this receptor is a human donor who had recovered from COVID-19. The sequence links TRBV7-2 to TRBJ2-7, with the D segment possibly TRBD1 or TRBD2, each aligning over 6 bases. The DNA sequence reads TGTGCCAGCAGCCGTTTGGTAACGGGGGCCGAGCAGTACTTC. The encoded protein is CASSRLVTGAEQYF.